A selection of T cell receptor beta chains follows, all from one sample in a study of blood T cell repertoires in COVID-19. Here immunoSEQ multiplex PCR was the method, and the copy in TCRdb shows in-frame clones only, minus some. Among roughly 170,000 clones, approximately 84% were seen once, and the ten largest hold about 5.7%. Sequencing was done on a sample of PBMCs or T cells enriched from blood (not recorded which). These TCRs come from a woman in her 40s with acute COVID-19. CDR3s include the opening cysteine and the closing phenylalanine or tryptophan. A D gene is named only where the DNA matches it firmly. A row's size may be missing; if present it is once, few, many or a size class.

V	D	size	J	CDR3	DNA
TRBV5-4	TRBD1	.	TRBJ1-1	CASKLGGQMNTEAFF	TGTGCCAGCAAACTTGGGGGACAGATGAACACTGAAGCTTTCTTT
TRBV2	TRBD1	.	TRBJ2-2	CASTPQGAPTGELFF	TGTGCCAGCACCCCTCAGGGGGCGCCCACCGGGGAGCTGTTTTTT
TRBV5-1	.	.	TRBJ1-3	CASSFTSGFSGNTIYF	TGCGCCAGCAGCTTTACATCAGGGTTCTCTGGAAACACCATATATTTT
TRBV6-1	TRBD2	many	TRBJ2-1	CASSELAGSYNEQFF	TGTGCCAGCAGTGAACTAGCGGGCTCCTACAATGAGCAGTTCTTC
TRBV7-3	.	.	TRBJ2-5	CASSLSHQETQYF	TGTGCCAGCAGCTTATCCCATCAAGAGACCCAGTACTTC
TRBV5-1	.	.	TRBJ2-1	CASSFGDYNEQFF	TGCGCCAGCAGCTTCGGGGACTACAATGAGCAGTTCTTC
TRBV3-1/TRBV3-2	TRBD2	once	TRBJ2-3	CASSPVGLAATDTQYF	TGTGCCAGCAGCCCAGTAGGACTAGCGGCGACAGATACGCAGTATTTT
TRBV4-1	TRBD2	.	TRBJ2-7	CASSQDSGLAELYEQYF	TGCGCCAGCAGCCAAGACTCCGGACTAGCAGAACTTTACGAGCAGTACTTC
TRBV3-1/TRBV3-2	TRBD2	few	TRBJ2-1	CASSQVPSGSSFAQFF	TGTGCCAGCAGCCAAGTCCCCAGCGGGAGTAGTTTTGCGCAGTTCTTC
TRBV7-6	TRBD2	.	TRBJ2-3	CASSLVRLAETTDTQYF	TGTGCCAGCAGCTTAGTTAGACTAGCGGAGACCACAGATACGCAGTATTTT
TRBV24-1	TRBD1	.	TRBJ1-2	CATSDSGQGAIYGYTF	TGTGCCACCAGTGATTCGGGACAGGGGGCCATCTATGGCTACACCTTC
TRBV3-1/TRBV3-2	.	.	TRBJ1-1	CASSQAILLPEAFF	TGTGCCAGCAGCCAAGCCATATTACTCCCTGAAGCTTTCTTT
TRBV3-1/TRBV3-2	.	.	TRBJ1-2	CASSQDRGNGYTF	TGTGCCAGCAGCCAAGACAGAGGCAATGGCTACACCTTC
TRBV18	.	.	TRBJ2-7	CASSPREGGREQYF	TGTGCCAGCTCACCCAGGGAGGGGGGGCGCGAGCAGTACTTC
TRBV11-1	.	.	TRBJ2-5	CASSSQRETQYF	TGTGCCAGCAGCTCGCAACGGGAGACCCAGTACTTC
TRBV19	.	.	TRBJ2-3	CASSIGYERMGATDTQYF	TGTGCCAGTAGTATAGGTTACGAACGGATGGGGGCCACAGATACGCAGTATTTT
TRBV19	TRBD2	.	TRBJ2-5	CASSAGGSSGRRVQETQYF	TGTGCCAGTAGTGCCGGGGGGTCGTCCGGACGCAGGGTCCAAGAGACCCAGTACTTC
TRBV10-3	TRBD1	.	TRBJ1-1	CASRPGQGGMNTEAFF	TGTGCCAGCCGACCGGGACAGGGGGGAATGAACACTGAAGCTTTCTTT
TRBV30	.	.	TRBJ2-5	CAWSGGVQETQYF	TGTGCCTGGAGCGGCGGAGTACAAGAGACCCAGTACTTC
TRBV5-1	.	.	TRBJ1-1	CASSPGDKNTEAFF	TGCGCCAGCAGCCCCGGGGACAAGAACACTGAAGCTTTCTTT
TRBV2	.	.	TRBJ1-1	CASSEQGYTEAFF	TGTGCCAGCAGTGAACAGGGGTATACTGAAGCTTTCTTT
TRBV24-1	.	.	TRBJ2-5	CATSDFERLQETQYF	TGTGCCACCAGTGATTTCGAGCGTCTCCAAGAGACCCAGTACTTC
TRBV11-2	.	.	TRBJ1-1	CASRRDSMNTEAFF	TGTGCCAGCAGACGAGACAGCATGAACACTGAAGCTTTCTTT
TRBV5-1	.	.	TRBJ2-5	CASSLNSREQETQYF	TGCGCCAGCAGCTTGAACTCGCGGGAACAAGAGACCCAGTACTTC
TRBV4-1	TRBD2	once	TRBJ2-3	CASSQALAGTTDTQYF	TGCGCCAGCAGCCAAGCGCTAGCGGGGACCACAGATACGCAGTATTTT
TRBV19	.	.	TRBJ2-3	CASNRGGTDTQYF	TGTGCCAGTAATAGGGGTGGCACAGATACGCAGTATTTT
TRBV5-8	.	.	TRBJ1-2	CASKHRVDYSGYTF	TGTGCCAGCAAACACAGGGTTGATTACTCTGGCTACACCTTC
TRBV7-8	.	.	TRBJ1-1	CASSLGGVVANTEAFF	TGTGCCAGCAGCTTAGGGGGGGTGGTGGCGAACACTGAAGCTTTCTTT
TRBV4-2	TRBD1	.	TRBJ2-1	CASRGTGGGNEQFF	TGTGCCAGCCGTGGGACAGGGGGCGGGAATGAGCAGTTCTTC
TRBV9	TRBD2	.	TRBJ2-2	CASSVGGTSGRQNTGELFF	TGTGCCAGCAGCGTAGGGGGGACTAGCGGGAGGCAGAACACCGGGGAGCTGTTTTTT
TRBV19	TRBD2	.	TRBJ2-1	CASSMELAAYNEQFF	TGTGCCAGTAGTATGGAGCTAGCGGCCTACAATGAGCAGTTCTTC
TRBV11-1	.	.	TRBJ2-1	CASSKGGVWDEQFF	TGTGCCAGCAGCAAAGGGGGGGTTTGGGATGAGCAGTTCTTC
TRBV6-5	TRBD1	.	TRBJ1-5	CASTVDRVGFQPQHF	TGTGCCAGCACCGTGGACAGGGTGGGATTTCAGCCCCAGCATTTT
TRBV6-6	.	few	TRBJ1-1	CASRATGNTEAFF	TGTGCCAGCAGAGCGACAGGGAACACTGAAGCTTTCTTT
TRBV21-1	.	.	TRBJ2-1	CASSKVLARGRYNEQFF	TGTGCCAGCAGCAAAGTGCTAGCGAGAGGCAGGTACAATGAGCAGTTCTTC
TRBV12-5	.	.	TRBJ2-7	CASGSLSYEQYF	TGTGCTAGTGGTTCCCTCTCCTACGAGCAGTACTTC
TRBV5-1	.	.	TRBJ2-7	CASSLAMAGAYEQYF	TGCGCCAGCAGCTTGGCAATGGCAGGGGCCTACGAGCAGTACTTC
TRBV19	.	.	TRBJ1-1	CASSEVRENTEAFF	TGTGCCAGTAGTGAAGTCAGGGAGAACACTGAAGCTTTCTTT
TRBV11-2	TRBD1	.	TRBJ2-3	CASSLTGTGSDTQYF	TGTGCCAGCAGCCTTACCGGGACAGGGTCAGATACGCAGTATTTT
TRBV18	TRBD1	.	TRBJ1-2	CASSPGTEPYGYTF	TGTGCCAGCTCACCCGGGACAGAACCCTATGGCTACACCTTC
TRBV6-5	TRBD2	.	TRBJ2-7	CASRGTSGSHEQYF	TGTGCCAGCAGAGGGACTAGCGGGAGCCACGAGCAGTACTTC
TRBV18	TRBD2	.	TRBJ2-1	CASSPQREGNEQFF	TGTGCCAGCTCACCCCAGCGGGAAGGGAATGAGCAGTTCTTC
TRBV7-6	.	.	TRBJ2-1	CASSLVGGGDEQFF	TGTGCCAGCAGCTTAGTTGGTGGGGGCGATGAGCAGTTCTTC
TRBV19	.	once	TRBJ1-5	CASRQFNSNQPQHF	TGTGCCAGTAGACAGTTCAATAGCAATCAGCCCCAGCATTTT
TRBV5-1	.	.	TRBJ2-3	CASSPTSGTDTQYF	TGCGCCAGCAGCCCCACTTCCGGCACAGATACGCAGTATTTT
TRBV11-3	TRBD2	.	TRBJ2-1	CASSPGTSDYNEQFF	TGTGCCAGCAGCCCCGGGACTAGCGACTACAATGAGCAGTTCTTC
TRBV6-5	.	.	TRBJ1-1	CASSFLREWNTEAFF	TGTGCCAGCAGTTTCCTAAGGGAGTGGAACACTGAAGCTTTCTTT
TRBV11-2	.	.	TRBJ1-1	CASSPPVGGTEAFF	TGTGCCAGCAGCCCCCCGGTCGGGGGGACTGAAGCTTTCTTT
TRBV15	.	once	TRBJ1-3	CATSRDRVSSGNTIYF	TGTGCCACCAGCAGAGATCGGGTTTCCTCTGGAAACACCATATATTTT
TRBV6-5	.	.	TRBJ2-7	CATRRGAPEQYF	TGTGCCACCCGACGGGGAGCGCCCGAGCAGTACTTC
TRBV2	.	once	TRBJ2-7	CASGDSGSGYEQYF	TGTGCCAGCGGGGACAGCGGGTCAGGTTACGAGCAGTACTTC
TRBV6-5	TRBD1	.	TRBJ2-7	CASSNRDRTYEQYF	TGTGCCAGCAGTAACCGGGACAGAACCTACGAGCAGTACTTC
TRBV7-3	TRBD1	.	TRBJ1-1	CASSLTRQGEAFF	TGTGCCAGCAGCTTAACGCGACAGGGGGAAGCTTTCTTT